This T cell receptor (beta chain) was recovered during a study of blood T cell repertoires in COVID-19. In the source study's methods: The assay estimated nucleated cells by amplifying reference gene primers. Method: immunoSEQ multiplex PCR; TCRdb's copy keeps in-frame clones and lacks some. V and J calls plus clone size are reproduced from that table; the DNA served to infer D and trimming. This sample carries over 150,000 clones, 87% of them seen once, and the ten largest clones take about 2.2%. The CDR3 is 15 residues long. V was trimmed by 3 bases and J by 1 base, leaving 12 bases between them. CDR1 and CDR2 (germline): KGHSH, LQKENI.

The sample comprised PBMCs or T cells enriched from blood (not recorded which). This receptor was obtained from a woman between 25 and 40 years old who had recovered from COVID-19. The chain carries TRBV18 and TRBJ1-1; a possible D gene is TRBD1 (6 bases). CDR3 in amino acids: CASSPHPTGNTEAFF. The CDR3 DNA follows: TGTGCCAGCTCACCCCACCCGACAGGGAACACTGAAGCTTTCTTT.